The clone carrying this T cell receptor (beta chain) has ten or more counts. The antigen is unknown. The sample belongs to a study of T-cell reconstitution after alpha-beta-depleted transplantation in children. Findings and limits, study-wide: Roughly two months post-transplant, alpha-beta T cells reportedly originated from several hundred graft clones that had expanded. High day-60 TCRbeta diversity in some patients came from surviving recipient T cells and thymic progenitors. It was newly produced T cells that mostly accounted for T-cell counts and diversity one year after transplant.

The CDR3 is 12 residues long. V lost 8 bases, J lost 4 bases, and 10 bases lay in between. CDR1 and CDR2 (germline): KGHSH, LQKENI. A TCRbeta library incorporating unique molecular identifiers was prepared. Using its own MiXCR run on the PCR reads, TCRdb lists one record per CDR3 protein. The sample has approximately 500,000 distinct CDR3 sequences, over 9.5% seen once; the top ten hold 2% to 2.5%. This sample comprised PBMCs, obtained before TCRalphabeta/CD19-depleted stem cell transplant. The chain employs TRBV18 and TRBJ2-3; maybe TRBD2 (6 bases). The TCR comes from a child aged 2 to 10 with inherited bone marrow failure, due to receive a stem cell transplant. The CDR3 DNA sequence: TGTGCCAGCATCGGCGGGGCAGATACGCAGTATTTT. It is translated as CASIGGADTQYF. Filled out from reference TRBV18 and TRBJ2-3, the complete variable domain reads NAGVMQNPRHLVRRRGQEARLRCSPMKGHSHVYWYRQLPEEGLKFMVYLQKENIIDESGMPKERFSAEFPKEGPSILRIQQVVRGDSAAYFCASIGGADTQYFGPGTRLTVL.